What follows is one T cell receptor (beta chain) and its context. As yet, its antigen is unknown. The data are from a study of shared clonotypes between healthy human individuals. Study observations and caveats: Memory subsets generally showed lower estimated richness than naive subsets.

Naive CD8 isolation took CD45RO-negative cells positively selected for CCR7 and excluded terminally differentiated effector memory CD45RA+ cells. Each of the donors was a healthy adult who was HIV-negative and had not had a recent acute infection or vaccination. Sequenced by immunoSEQ multiplex PCR; TCRdb stores in-frame clones only, minus some. The sample holds about 2 million clones, around 96% seen once. Trimming left V 5 bases short and J 9 bases short, with 11 bases between. Germline values: CDR1 SGHVS, CDR2 FQNEAQ. CDR3 size: 12 residues. Specimen: naive CD8+ T cells sorted from blood. This receptor was obtained from a man between 18 and 35 years old in good health. The chain uses TRBV7-8 and TRBJ2-1; D ambiguous. CDR3 protein: CASSPQNVEQFF. The CDR3 DNA reads TGTGCCAGCAGCCCGCAAAATGTTGAGCAGTTCTTC.